One sample yielded the 21 T cell receptor beta chains listed below, sequenced in a study of T cells in Graves' hyperthyroidism and ophthalmopathy. TCR beta CDR3 sequences were amplified from RNA transcripts. The TCR CDR3 was amplified in a first-round RT-PCR using the HTBI primer set. In TCRdb, the multiplex PCR reads were re-called with MiXCR into one record per CDR3 protein. This sample has approximately 360,000 distinct CDR3 sequences, with around a quarter found just once. The sample taken for sequencing was blood. These receptors originate from a man over 45 with Graves' hyperthyroidism.

The chain recombines TRBV5-1 with TRBJ2-5, with a weak D call TRBD1 (6 bases). Germline CDR1 is SGHRS and CDR2 is YFSETQ. Trimming took 0 bases from V and 5 from J, leaving 14 bases between them. The CDR3 has 15 residues. CDR3 amino acids: CASSLEQGIRETQYF. CDR3 nucleotide sequence: TGCGCCAGCAGCTTGGAGCAGGGGATAAGGGAGACCCAGTACTTC.

This rearrangement joins TRBV20-1 to TRBJ2-6; D may correspond to TRBD1 or TRBD2 (5 bases each). In germline, CDR1 is DFQATT, CDR2 SNEGSKA (reference sequence). V lost 2 bases and J 0 bases, leaving 20 bases between the germline ends. This CDR3 is 19 amino acids long. CDR3 DNA sequence: TGCAGTGCTAGAACCCGGGACGCCGGACCCACCTCTGGGGCCAACGTCCTGACTTTC. Amino acid sequence: CSARTRDAGPTSGANVLTF.

This clonotype has a count of ten or more. This chain connects TRBV6-1 to TRBJ2-3; 9 bases agree with TRBD1. This CDR3 contains 15 residues. Per the germline V gene, CDR1 is MNHNS and CDR2 is SASEGT. V trimming: 8 bases; J trimming: 0 bases; junction bases outside the gene matches: 6. CDR3 amino acids: CASAKQGASTDTQYF. The DNA of the CDR3 is TGTGCCAGCGCTAAACAGGGGGCCAGCACAGATACGCAGTATTTT.

This clonotype was seen a handful of times. The chain links TRBV5-1 to TRBJ2-1; no clear D gene. V lost 1 base and J 5 bases, leaving 13 bases between the germline ends. There are 15 residues in the CDR3. Germline CDR1 SGHRS, CDR2 YFSETQ. The CDR3 DNA reads as TGCGCCAGCAGCTTGTGGTTGCCGTCAGACAATGAGCAGTTCTTC. Protein product: CASSLWLPSDNEQFF.

This clonotype was seen ten or more times. The chain recombines TRBV6-1 with TRBJ1-2; possibly TRBD1 for D (5 bases). Germline V lookup: CDR1 MNHNS, CDR2 SASEGT. V lost 5 bases and J 0 bases, leaving 10 bases between the germline ends. The CDR3 has 14 residues. CDR3 DNA sequence: TGTGCCAGCAGTCCCGGGACGTCTAACTATGGCTACACCTTC. It yields the protein CASSPGTSNYGYTF.

This clonotype was seen ten or more times. The chain carries TRBV6-1 and TRBJ2-7, with 13 bases that match TRBD2. The CDR3 sequence is 15 residues long. J gave up 5 bases and V 10 bases, and 11 bases lay outside the gene matches. Germline CDR1 MNHNS, CDR2 SASEGT. CDR3 sequence reads: CATRTSGSFPNEQYF. CDR3 sequence (DNA): TGTGCCACCCGGACTAGCGGGAGTTTTCCTAACGAGCAGTACTTC.

This clonotype was seen ten or more times. The chain links TRBV29-1 to TRBJ1-1; TRBD1 is a possible D gene (6 bases). Trimming stripped 7 bases from V and 1 base from J, with 16 bases between. This CDR3 has 14 residues. CDR1 and CDR2 from the germline V gene are SQVTM and ANQGSEA. Here the CDR3 reads CSAVNRAGNTEAFF. The CDR3 nucleotides are TGCAGCGCGGTTAACAGGGCCGGGAACACTGAAGCTTTCTTT.

This clonotype has a count of ten or more. This chain joins TRBV28 and TRBJ2-3; 8 bases map to TRBD2. The CDR3 is 15 residues long. The germline V gene encodes CDR1 MDHEN and CDR2 SYDVKM. V lost 3 bases to trimming and J lost 0 bases; unmatched junction nucleotides: 2. The CDR3 DNA reads as TGTGCCAGCAGTTTGGGCGGGAGGAGCACAGATACGCAGTATTTT. Its protein product is CASSLGGRSTDTQYF.

Only a few counts were recorded for this clonotype. V is TRBV28 and J is TRBJ1-2, with 7 nucleotides matching TRBD1. Germline CDR1 and CDR2: MDHEN and SYDVKM. The CDR3 spans 15 residues. J was trimmed by 2 bases and V by 1 base; bases with no gene match: 4. The CDR3 nucleotides read TGTGCCAGCAGTTTATCGAGGGGGCTGAACTATGGCTACACCTTC. Amino acid sequence: CASSLSRGLNYGYTF.

V and J are TRBV6-5 and TRBJ2-1; no clear D gene. Germline CDR1 reads MNHEY; CDR2 reads SVGAGI. V gave up 3 bases and J gave up 2 bases, with 8 bases separating them. The CDR3 sequence is 14 residues long. In DNA, the CDR3 is TGTGCCAGCAGTTATTCATTGGCCTACAATGAGCAGTTCTTC. Translation gives CASSYSLAYNEQFF.

This clonotype was found a few times. J is TRBJ2-1 and V is TRBV7-8, with TRBD2 matching 15 bases. CDR1 SGHVS and CDR2 FQNEAQ come from the germline V gene. CDR3 length: 18 residues. Trimming cost V 5 bases and J 9 bases; bases outside gene matches: 14. The DNA for the CDR3 is TGTGCCAGCAGCACCCGGACTAGCGGGAGGGAAAGGGTTGGTGAGCAGTTCTTC. Protein: CASSTRTSGRERVGEQFF. Full variable domain (missing parts from reference TRBV7-8 and TRBJ2-1): GAGVSQSPRYKVAKRGQDVALRCDPISGHVSLFWYQQALGQGPEFLTYFQNEAQLDKSGLPSDRFFAERPEGSVSTLKIQRTQQEDSAVYLCASSTRTSGRERVGEQFFGPGTRLTVL.

The table lists this clonotype with many counts. The chain couples TRBV7-2 to TRBJ2-7, with D possibly TRBD2 on 7 matching bases. Germline V gene data show CDR1 as SGHTA and CDR2 as FQGNSA. Trimming removed 4 bases from V and 5 bases from J, with 24 bases in between. The CDR3 contains 17 residues. This chain's CDR3 is CASSYPRGRGWVDEQYF. The CDR3 coding sequence is TGTGCCAGCAGCTACCCCCGGGGGAGGGGGTGGGTCGACGAGCAGTACTTC.

This clonotype was counted at least ten times. The V call is TRBV27, the J call TRBJ2-7; TRBD2 matches 13 bases. Germline lookup yields CDR1 MNHEY and CDR2 SMNVEV (reference sequence). There are 17 residues in the CDR3. With 6 bases clipped from V and 0 bases from J, the junction kept 8 bases outside the gene matches. CDR3 coding DNA: TGTGCCAGCAGAAAAGGGACTAGCGGGGATAGCTCCTACGAGCAGTACTTC. Protein product: CASRKGTSGDSSYEQYF.

This clonotype was seen more than once but under ten times. The V call is TRBV9, the J call TRBJ2-1, with D possibly being TRBD2 (5 bases). The germline gives CDR1 SGDLS, CDR2 YYNGEE. This CDR3 comprises 13 residues. V dropped 0 bases and J dropped 8 bases, with 9 bases sitting between them. In nucleotides, the CDR3 is TGTGCCAGCAGCGTAGAGGGAGCATATGAGCAGTTCTTC. Its protein product is CASSVEGAYEQFF.

The table lists this clonotype with a few counts. The J gene is TRBJ2-3, the V gene TRBV7-6; weak D call: TRBD2 (6 bases). Looked up from germline, CDR1 is SGHVS and CDR2 is FNYEAQ. The length of the CDR3 is 15 residues. The ends were cut back, 3 bases at V and 0 bases at J, with 10 bases in the middle. The CDR3 sequence is CASSFIAESTDTQYF. In nucleotides, the CDR3 is TGTGCCAGCAGCTTCATAGCGGAAAGCACAGATACGCAGTATTTT.

The chain uses TRBV5-1 and TRBJ2-5; 7 positions match TRBD2. The CDR3 runs to 16 residues. With V trimmed by 4 bases and J by 1 base, 10 bases remained unmatched. CDR1 is SGHRS and CDR2 is YFSETQ in the germline V gene. CDR3 in amino acids: CASSLLGAGFQETQYF. CDR3 DNA: TGCGCCAGCAGCCTCTTGGGAGCGGGGTTCCAAGAGACCCAGTACTTC.

This sequence joins TRBV6-1 and TRBJ1-2; D might be TRBD1 (5 bases). The CDR3 totals 14 residues. Germline-derived CDR1 and CDR2 are MNHNS and SASEGT. Trimming removed 5 bases at V and 4 bases at J, with 14 bases between. CDR3 bases: TGTGCCAGCAGTCCGCATGCGAGGGGCTATGGCTACACCTTC. It yields the protein CASSPHARGYGYTF.

The rearrangement uses TRBV18 and TRBJ1-3, with D uncertain. V lost 5 bases and J 2 bases, leaving 13 bases between the germline ends. The CDR3 runs to 15 residues. Germline V gene data show CDR1 as KGHSH and CDR2 as LQKENI. The DNA of the CDR3 is TGTGCCAGCTCATCTGGGTCTAGCACTGGAAACACCATATATTTT. Protein product: CASSSGSSTGNTIYF.

There are a few counts of this clonotype. The chain carries TRBV11-3 and TRBJ1-1, with D perhaps matching TRBD1 (6 bases). Germline V CDR1 and CDR2: SGHNT, YENEEA. With 1 base removed from V and 4 bases from J, the gap between germline ends came to 10 bases. CDR3 length: 14 amino acids. The CDR3 DNA follows: TGTGCCAGCAGCTTAGTGGGGGGGCTCACTGAAGCTTTCTTT. Its translation is CASSLVGGLTEAFF.

J is TRBJ1-1 and V is TRBV6-9, with D perhaps matching TRBD1 (6 bases). Germline V lookup: CDR1 MNHGY, CDR2 SVAAGI. Between the trimmed V and J ends, which lost 4 bases and 6 bases, there was a span of 9 bases. The CDR3 contains 12 residues. DNA of the CDR3: TGTGCCAGCAGTTCCGGGACACCTGAAGCTTTCTTT. Encoded protein: CASSSGTPEAFF.

This clonotype was seen only a few times. The chain is built from TRBV19 and TRBJ2-1; tentative D call: TRBD2 (6 bases). Between the trimmed V and J ends, which lost 3 bases and 2 bases, there was a span of 11 bases. Germline values: CDR1 LNHDA, CDR2 SQIVND (reference sequence). This CDR3 is 15 amino acids long. The CDR3 spells CASSIRDFPYNEQFF. CDR3 coding DNA: TGTGCCAGTAGTATTAGGGACTTCCCCTACAATGAGCAGTTCTTC.